Below are 23 T cell receptor beta chains sequenced from a single sample in a study of blood T cell repertoires in COVID-19. Assay used: immunoSEQ multiplex PCR; TCRdb lists only in-frame clones, some missing. The sample includes a few hundred thousand clones, around 81% seen only once; the top ten take about 2.4%. The sample consisted of peripheral blood. Every receptor here comes from a woman aged 55 to 70 with acute or convalescent COVID-19.

This rearrangement joins TRBV5-4 to TRBJ1-1; D is uncertain. This CDR3 is 12 amino acids long. The germline gives CDR1 SGHNT, CDR2 YYREEE (reference sequence). The germline V and J ends were trimmed by 2 bases and 3 bases, with 5 bases remaining between them. This chain's CDR3 is CASSFQDTEAFF. The CDR3 coding sequence is TGTGCCAGCAGCTTCCAGGACACTGAAGCTTTCTTT.

This clone appeared once. This chain links TRBV5-1 with TRBJ2-7; 7 positions agree with TRBD2. Losses at the gene ends were 1 base for V and 1 base for J; bases not matched to a gene: 5. Per the germline V gene, CDR1 is SGHRS and CDR2 is YFSETQ. This CDR3 region has 15 residues. CDR3 DNA sequence: TGCGCCAGCAGCTTGTTGCCTAGCGGATCCTACGAGCAGTACTTC. Its protein is CASSLLPSGSYEQYF.

The chain employs TRBV3-1 (or the pseudogene TRBV3-2) and TRBJ1-6; D unclear. V gave up 1 base and J gave up 7 bases, with 8 bases separating them. CDR1 LGHDT and CDR2 YNNKEL come from the germline V gene (reference sequence). The CDR3 totals 14 residues. CDR3 DNA sequence: TGTGCCAGCAGCCAAGGGCTCGTAAATTCACCCCTCCACTTT. Translation gives CASSQGLVNSPLHF.

The V gene is TRBV27, the J gene TRBJ1-3; no firm D call. The germline gives CDR1 MNHEY, CDR2 SMNVEV (reference sequence). V lost 3 bases to trimming and J lost 2 bases, with 8 bases between them. CDR3 length: 14 residues. As DNA, the CDR3 is TGTGCCAGCAGTTTTGGAGGGCCTGGAAACACCATATATTTT. This codes for CASSFGGPGNTIYF.

This chain joins TRBV5-4 and TRBJ1-1, with 8 bases fitting TRBD1. CDR1 and CDR2 (germline): SGHNT, YYREEE (reference sequence). There are 15 residues in the CDR3. V lost 0 bases, J lost 4 bases, and 5 bases stayed unmatched. The CDR3 DNA sequence: TGTGCCAGCAGCTTGGAAGCGACAGGGGTCACTGAAGCTTTCTTT. Its protein product is CASSLEATGVTEAFF.

The gene calls are TRBV28 and TRBJ2-1, with a possible D match to TRBD1 (6 bases). Germline CDR1 and CDR2: MDHEN and SYDVKM. V was trimmed by 3 bases and J by 4 bases, leaving 16 bases between them. The CDR3 runs to 16 residues. This CDR3 reads CASSFPQGSVYNEQFF. The CDR3 nucleotides are TGTGCCAGCAGTTTCCCCCAGGGGTCGGTGTACAATGAGCAGTTCTTC.

V usage is TRBV6-5 and J usage is TRBJ1-2; 8 bases match TRBD1. CDR1 and CDR2 (germline): MNHEY, SVGAGI. V shed 4 bases and J 4 bases; nucleotides not matched to a gene: 2. The CDR3 has 13 residues. CDR3 protein: CASSWDRTYGYTF. Written as DNA, the CDR3 is TGTGCCAGCAGTTGGGACAGGACCTATGGCTACACCTTC.

This clone is a singleton in its sample. The chain uses TRBV4-1 and TRBJ1-1; a possible D gene is TRBD1 (5 bases). This CDR3 contains 16 residues. Germline V gene data show CDR1 as MGHRA and CDR2 as YSYEKL. Trimming pared 1 base from V and 5 bases from J, leaving 17 bases between. In DNA, the CDR3 is TGCGCCAGCAGCCAAGGATTAACAGGAATAAGGACTGAAGCTTTCTTT. It translates to CASSQGLTGIRTEAFF.

CDR3 bases: TGTGCCAGCAGCAACATCCGGAACACTGAAGCTTTCTTT. Its translation is CASSNIRNTEAFF. This chain joins TRBV25-1 and TRBJ1-1, with no clear D. V was trimmed by 6 bases and J by 1 base, leaving 9 bases between them. CDR1 and CDR2 (germline): MGHDK, SYGVNS. The length of the CDR3 is 13 residues.

The chain uses TRBV7-2 and TRBJ1-5; D is uncertain. V lost 5 bases, J lost 0 bases, and 11 bases lay in between. Germline CDR1 SGHTA, CDR2 FQGNSA. The CDR3 contains 15 residues. In nucleotides, the CDR3 is TGTGCCAGCAGCCCGGCAGGTTATAGCAATCAGCCCCAGCATTTT. Its protein is CASSPAGYSNQPQHF.

This chain uses TRBV27 with TRBJ2-7; D may be TRBD1 (7 bases). Germline V gene data show CDR1 as MNHEY and CDR2 as SMNVEV (reference sequence). V lost 2 bases to trimming and J lost 7 bases, with 12 bases between them. This CDR3 has 13 amino acids. The DNA for the CDR3 is TGTGCCAGCAGTTTACGGGGGACAGTGGAGCAGTACTTC. Its translation: CASSLRGTVEQYF.

This rearrangement joins TRBV27 to TRBJ2-1; possibly TRBD2 for D (5 bases). Germline values: CDR1 MNHEY, CDR2 SMNVEV (reference sequence). This CDR3 is 15 amino acids long. The V gene lost 6 bases and the J gene lost 0 bases, with 12 bases spanning the gap. The DNA for the CDR3 is TGTGCCAGCAGCCGGGGTCCGAGCTCCTACAATGAGCAGTTCTTC. Translating gives CASSRGPSSYNEQFF.

This chain uses TRBV3-1 (or the pseudogene TRBV3-2) with TRBJ2-6; tentatively, D is TRBD1 (6 bases). Germline V lookup: CDR1 LGHDT, CDR2 YNNKEL (reference sequence). The CDR3 spans 15 residues. Trimming shortened V by 5 bases and J by 1 base, and 9 bases separated the two germline ends. CDR3 protein: CASSFDRSGANVLTF. The CDR3 DNA follows: TGTGCCAGCAGCTTCGACAGGTCTGGGGCCAACGTCCTGACTTTC.

The chain couples TRBV6-5 to TRBJ1-2; D is possibly TRBD1 (6 bases). The CDR3 spans 13 residues. V shed 5 bases and J shed 3 bases, with 10 bases lying between them. The germline V gene encodes CDR1 MNHEY and CDR2 SVGAGI. The DNA of the CDR3 is TGTGCCAGCAGTCGGAGACAGGACTATGGCTACACCTTC. Translation gives CASSRRQDYGYTF.

The rearrangement joins TRBV7-9 to TRBJ1-2; TRBD1 might be the D (5 bases). V lost 0 bases and J 6 bases, leaving 23 bases between the germline ends. Per germline, CDR1 SEHNR and CDR2 FQNEAQ (reference sequence). CDR3 length: 18 residues. The CDR3 nucleotides are TGTGCCAGCAGCTTAGCTTCCCCTGGGGCCGTGTGGAAGCATGGCTACACCTTC. It specifies CASSLASPGAVWKHGYTF.

This chain uses TRBV10-3 with TRBJ2-5, with 9 bases that match TRBD2. Germline values: CDR1 ENHRY, CDR2 SYGVKD. The ends lost 2 bases at V and 3 bases at J; junction bases unmatched: 10. The CDR3 spans 17 residues. This CDR3 is CAISESWISSGEETQYF. Here the CDR3 DNA reads TGTGCCATCAGTGAGAGTTGGATTTCTAGCGGGGAAGAGACCCAGTACTTC.

This chain links TRBV2 with TRBJ2-3; D perhaps matches TRBD1 (6 bases). V was shortened by 11 bases and J by 2 bases, with 17 bases between the two germline ends. Germline V CDR1 and CDR2: SNHLY, FYNNEI. The CDR3 sequence is 14 residues long. CDR3 in DNA: TGTGCCGTACCTAGACAGGCAGACACAGATACGCAGTATTTT. It is translated as CAVPRQADTDTQYF.

V and J are TRBV6-6 and TRBJ1-4; 7 nucleotides match TRBD1. With 0 bases clipped from V and 7 bases from J, the junction kept 8 bases outside the gene matches. The germline gives CDR1 MNHNY, CDR2 SVGAGI (reference sequence). This CDR3 contains 16 residues. The CDR3 region is CASSYSGGPGGEKLFF. CDR3 sequence (DNA): TGTGCCAGCAGTTACTCGGGGGGTCCAGGGGGTGAAAAACTGTTTTTT.

The V and J genes are TRBV10-3 and TRBJ2-2; 7 positions agree with TRBD1. The germline V gene encodes CDR1 ENHRY and CDR2 SYGVKD. There are 14 residues in the CDR3. The V segment lost 7 bases and the J segment 2 bases; nucleotides outside the gene matches: 4. The CDR3 reads CAIKGGENTGELFF. The CDR3 coding sequence is TGTGCCATCAAAGGGGGCGAAAACACCGGGGAGCTGTTTTTT.

This clone was recorded once. The chain has TRBV4-1 and TRBJ1-1; D not certain. The V gene lost 0 bases and the J gene lost 4 bases, with 12 bases spanning the gap. The CDR3 has 15 residues. Germline CDR1 MGHRA, CDR2 YSYEKL. CDR3 sequence (DNA): TGCGCCAGCAGCCAAGATCGGGCGGGGATCACTGAAGCTTTCTTT. Its protein product is CASSQDRAGITEAFF.

The chain joins TRBV6-5 to TRBJ1-1, with TRBD1 matching over 7 bases. The CDR3 consists of 14 residues. CDR1 MNHEY and CDR2 SVGAGI come from the germline V gene. The junction had 4 bases not matched to a gene; V was cut back by 6 bases and J by 0 bases. This CDR3 reads CASSYRGLNTEAFF. As DNA, the CDR3 is TGTGCCAGCAGCTACAGGGGCCTGAACACTGAAGCTTTCTTT.

This clone was counted between two and nine times. This sequence joins TRBV9 and TRBJ1-4; D is perhaps TRBD1 (5 bases). Trimming left V 0 bases short and J 7 bases short, with 13 bases between. CDR3 length: 15 amino acids. Germline CDR1 and CDR2: SGDLS and YYNGEE. CDR3 loop: CASSVGDTRGEKLFF. The CDR3 coding sequence is TGTGCCAGCAGCGTAGGTGACACAAGGGGTGAAAAACTGTTTTTT.

V is TRBV7-2 and J is TRBJ1-2; a possible D gene is TRBD1 (5 bases). In germline, CDR1 is SGHTA, CDR2 FQGNSA. V lost 5 bases, J lost 8 bases, and 15 bases lay in between. CDR3 length equals 13 residues. This CDR3 is CASSQGVFWGYTF. In DNA, the CDR3 is TGTGCCAGCAGCCAAGGGGTTTTTTGGGGCTACACCTTC.